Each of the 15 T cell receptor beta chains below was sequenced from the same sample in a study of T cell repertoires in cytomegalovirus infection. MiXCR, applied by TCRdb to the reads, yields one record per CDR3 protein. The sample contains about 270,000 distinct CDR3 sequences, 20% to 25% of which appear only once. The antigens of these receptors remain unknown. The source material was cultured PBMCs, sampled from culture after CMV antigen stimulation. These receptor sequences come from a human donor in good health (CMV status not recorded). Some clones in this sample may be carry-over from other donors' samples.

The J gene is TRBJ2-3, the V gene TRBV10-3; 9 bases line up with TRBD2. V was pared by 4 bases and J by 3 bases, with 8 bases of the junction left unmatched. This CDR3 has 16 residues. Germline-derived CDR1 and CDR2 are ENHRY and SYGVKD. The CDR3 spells CAISAPSGKGTDTQYF. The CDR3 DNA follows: TGTGCCATCAGTGCGCCTAGCGGGAAAGGTACAGATACGCAGTATTTT.

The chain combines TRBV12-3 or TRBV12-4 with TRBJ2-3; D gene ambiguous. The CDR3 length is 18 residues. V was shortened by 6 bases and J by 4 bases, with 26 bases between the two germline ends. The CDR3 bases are TGTGCCAGCAGCTTCTTCGCCTGGAGTGAGGTTGAGTCAGATACGCAGTATTTT. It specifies CASSFFAWSEVESDTQYF.

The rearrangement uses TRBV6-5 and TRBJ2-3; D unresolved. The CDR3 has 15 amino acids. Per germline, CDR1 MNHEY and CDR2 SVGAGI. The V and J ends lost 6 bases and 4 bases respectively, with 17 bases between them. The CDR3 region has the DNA TGTGCCAGCAGAGCCGGGCCTCACAAGGCAGATACGCAGTATTTT. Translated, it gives CASRAGPHKADTQYF.

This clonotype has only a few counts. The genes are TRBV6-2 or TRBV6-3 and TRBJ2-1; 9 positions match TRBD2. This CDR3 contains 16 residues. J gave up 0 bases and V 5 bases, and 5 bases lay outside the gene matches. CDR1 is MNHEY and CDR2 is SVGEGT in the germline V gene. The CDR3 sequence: CASSTLAGSSYNEQFF. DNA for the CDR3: TGTGCCAGCAGTACCCTAGCGGGGAGCTCCTACAATGAGCAGTTCTTC.

DNA for the CDR3: TGCAGTGCGGTAGCGGGAAACACAGATACGCAGTATTTT. Translating it yields CSAVAGNTDTQYF. The chain couples TRBV20-1 to TRBJ2-3; 8 bases line up with TRBD2. With V trimmed by 6 bases and J by 2 bases, 4 bases remained unmatched. This CDR3 is 13 amino acids long. CDR1 and CDR2 (germline): DFQATT, SNEGSKA (reference sequence).

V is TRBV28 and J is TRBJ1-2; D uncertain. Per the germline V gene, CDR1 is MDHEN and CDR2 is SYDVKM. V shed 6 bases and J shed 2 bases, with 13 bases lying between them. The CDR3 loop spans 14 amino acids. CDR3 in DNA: TGTGCCAGCAGACCGGGCAGGTGGAACTATGGCTACACCTTC. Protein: CASRPGRWNYGYTF.

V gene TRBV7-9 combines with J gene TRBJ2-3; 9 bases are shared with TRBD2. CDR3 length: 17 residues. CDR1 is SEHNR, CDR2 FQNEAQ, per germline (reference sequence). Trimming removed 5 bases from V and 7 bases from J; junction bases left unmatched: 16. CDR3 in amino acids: CASSPGSSGGPTYTQYF. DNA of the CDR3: TGTGCCAGCAGCCCAGGGAGTAGCGGGGGACCCACGTATACGCAGTATTTT.

The CDR3 DNA follows: TGTGCCAGCAGTTTAAAGTGGGGAGGAAACACCATATATTTT. As protein: CASSLKWGGNTIYF. The J gene is TRBJ1-3, the V gene TRBV27, with D hard to call. The CDR3 consists of 14 residues. V shed 2 bases and J shed 4 bases, with 9 bases lying between them. CDR1 is MNHEY and CDR2 is SMNVEV in the germline V gene (reference sequence).

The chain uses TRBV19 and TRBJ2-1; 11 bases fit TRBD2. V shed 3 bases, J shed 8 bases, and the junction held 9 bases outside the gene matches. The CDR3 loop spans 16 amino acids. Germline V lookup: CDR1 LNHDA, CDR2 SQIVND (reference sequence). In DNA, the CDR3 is TGTGCCAGTAGTATTACGACTAGCGGGAATCGGTATGAGCAGTTCTTC. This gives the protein CASSITTSGNRYEQFF.

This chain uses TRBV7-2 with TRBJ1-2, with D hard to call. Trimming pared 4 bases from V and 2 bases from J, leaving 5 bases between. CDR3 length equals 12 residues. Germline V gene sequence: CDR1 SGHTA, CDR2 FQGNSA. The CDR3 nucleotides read TGTGCCAGCAGCTCTCTGAACTATGGCTACACCTTC. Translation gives CASSSLNYGYTF. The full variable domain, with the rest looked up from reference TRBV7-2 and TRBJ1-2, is GAGVSQSPSNKVTEKGKDVELRCDPISGHTALYWYRQSLGQGLEFLIYFQGNSAPDKSGLPSDRFSAERTGGSVSTLTIQRTQQEDSAVYLCASSSLNYGYTFGSGTRLTVV.

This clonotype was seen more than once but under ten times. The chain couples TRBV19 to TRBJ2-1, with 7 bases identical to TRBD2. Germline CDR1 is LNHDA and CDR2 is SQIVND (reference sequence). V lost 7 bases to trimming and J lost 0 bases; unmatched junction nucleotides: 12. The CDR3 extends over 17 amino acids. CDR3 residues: CASIGGGSGNSYNEQFF. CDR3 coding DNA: TGTGCCAGTATTGGGGGGGGGAGCGGGAACTCCTACAATGAGCAGTTCTTC.

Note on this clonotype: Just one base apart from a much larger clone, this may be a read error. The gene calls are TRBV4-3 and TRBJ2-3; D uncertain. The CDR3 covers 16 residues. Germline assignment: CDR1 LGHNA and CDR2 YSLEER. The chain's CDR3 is CASSQDMAPTLDAQYF. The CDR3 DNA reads TGCGCCAGCAGCCAAGATATGGCTCCTACCCTAGATGCGCAGTATTTT.

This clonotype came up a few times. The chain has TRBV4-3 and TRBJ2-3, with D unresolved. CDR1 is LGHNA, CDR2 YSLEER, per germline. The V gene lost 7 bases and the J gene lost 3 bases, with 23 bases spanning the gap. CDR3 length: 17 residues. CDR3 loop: CASIFKIHQLCTDTQYF. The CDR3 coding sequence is TGCGCCAGCATCTTCAAGATCCACCAGTTATGTACAGATACGCAGTATTTT.

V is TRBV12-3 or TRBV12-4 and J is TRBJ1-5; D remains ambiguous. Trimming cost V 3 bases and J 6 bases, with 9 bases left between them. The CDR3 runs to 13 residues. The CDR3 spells CASSFRFGQPQHF. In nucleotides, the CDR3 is TGTGCCAGCAGTTTTAGGTTCGGTCAGCCCCAGCATTTT.

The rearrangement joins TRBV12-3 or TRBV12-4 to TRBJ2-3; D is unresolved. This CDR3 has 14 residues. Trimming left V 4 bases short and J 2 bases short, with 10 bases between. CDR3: CASSSGIDTDTQYF. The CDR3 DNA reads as TGTGCCAGCAGTTCAGGCATTGACACAGATACGCAGTATTTT.